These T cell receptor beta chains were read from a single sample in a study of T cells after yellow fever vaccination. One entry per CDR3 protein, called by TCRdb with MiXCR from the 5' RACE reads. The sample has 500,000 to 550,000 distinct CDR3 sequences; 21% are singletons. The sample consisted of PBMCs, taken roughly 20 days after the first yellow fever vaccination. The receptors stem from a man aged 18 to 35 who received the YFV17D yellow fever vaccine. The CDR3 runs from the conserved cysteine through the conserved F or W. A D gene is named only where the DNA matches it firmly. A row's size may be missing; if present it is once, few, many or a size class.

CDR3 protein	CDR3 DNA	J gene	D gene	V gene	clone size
CASSGTVGLNSPLHF	TGTGCCAGCTCGGGAACGGTGGGTCTGAATTCACCCCTCCACTTT	TRBJ1-6	.	TRBV18	few
CSARDLAPGKGNQPQHF	TGCAGTGCTAGAGATTTGGCTCCGGGGAAGGGCAATCAGCCCCAGCATTTT	TRBJ1-5	.	TRBV20-1	few
CASSLNREGSPLHF	TGCGCCAGCAGCTTGAACAGGGAGGGATCACCCCTCCACTTT	TRBJ1-6	.	TRBV5-1	.
CASSRAASSYNEQFF	TGTGCCAGCAGTCGAGCGGCAAGCTCCTACAATGAGCAGTTCTTC	TRBJ2-1	.	TRBV6-2/TRBV6-3	few
CSVKEGGGGTQYF	TGCAGCGTCAAAGAGGGAGGTGGGGGAACCCAGTACTTC	TRBJ2-5	.	TRBV29-1	few
CASTLGPISEQFF	TGTGCCAGCACTTTGGGGCCGATAAGTGAGCAGTTCTTC	TRBJ2-1	.	TRBV12-3/TRBV12-4	few
CASKSGLPDPQYF	TGTGCCAGCAAATCCGGGCTGCCCGATCCCCAGTACTTC	TRBJ2-5	.	TRBV7-8	.
CASSSNPLGQGSTDTQYF	TGCGCCAGCAGCTCCAACCCCTTGGGACAGGGGAGCACAGATACGCAGTATTTT	TRBJ2-3	TRBD1	TRBV5-1	few
CASGGQGYNEQFF	TGTGCCAGCGGCGGACAGGGCTACAATGAGCAGTTCTTC	TRBJ2-1	TRBD1	TRBV12-3/TRBV12-4	.
CASSTGQGTYNEQFF	TGTGCCAGCAGCACCGGACAGGGAACGTACAATGAGCAGTTCTTC	TRBJ2-1	TRBD1	TRBV6-1	.
CASRGNNEQFF	TGTGCCAGCAGGGGTAACAATGAGCAGTTCTTC	TRBJ2-1	.	TRBV12-3/TRBV12-4	few
CASSSGGLAGPGDTQYF	TGCGCCAGCAGTTCTGGTGGCCTAGCGGGGCCTGGAGATACGCAGTATTTT	TRBJ2-3	TRBD2	TRBV5-1	.
CASSQWVRETQYF	TGCGCCAGCAGCCAATGGGTGCGGGAGACCCAGTACTTC	TRBJ2-5	.	TRBV4-1	few
CASSPLVNANTGELFF	TGCGCCAGCAGCCCACTAGTTAACGCGAACACCGGGGAGCTGTTTTTT	TRBJ2-2	.	TRBV4-1	.
CASSLIPADTQYF	TGCGCCAGCAGCTTAATCCCCGCAGATACGCAGTATTTT	TRBJ2-3	.	TRBV5-1	.
CASAGGLGNEQFF	TGTGCCAGCGCGGGGGGCCTGGGCAATGAGCAGTTCTTC	TRBJ2-1	TRBD2	TRBV6-1	few
CASSQWDAYSGANVLTF	TGTGCCAGCAGCCAATGGGACGCCTACTCTGGGGCCAACGTCCTGACTTTC	TRBJ2-6	.	TRBV7-9	.
CASSLIDRAFYGYTF	TGTGCCAGCAGCTTGATTGACAGGGCTTTTTATGGCTACACCTTC	TRBJ1-2	TRBD1	TRBV5-6	few
CASSVDWGTYTGELFF	TGTGCCAGCAGCGTAGATTGGGGAACCTACACCGGGGAGCTGTTTTTT	TRBJ2-2	.	TRBV9	few
CASSFGGQLADTQYF	TGCGCCAGCAGCTTTGGGGGACAGCTCGCAGATACGCAGTATTTT	TRBJ2-3	TRBD1	TRBV5-1	.
CASSTSHGYTF	TGTGCCAGCAGTACATCCCATGGCTACACCTTC	TRBJ1-2	.	TRBV7-2	few
CASSLMGRGYSSTDTQYF	TGTGCCAGTAGTTTGATGGGCCGGGGCTACTCTAGCACAGATACGCAGTATTTT	TRBJ2-3	.	TRBV19	.
CASSWENTIYF	TGTGCCAGCAGTTGGGAAAACACCATATATTTT	TRBJ1-3	.	TRBV2	.
CASSPLRAGETQYF	TGTGCCAGCAGCCCATTAAGGGCTGGGGAGACCCAGTACTTC	TRBJ2-5	.	TRBV7-7	.